The clone carrying this T cell receptor beta chain was recorded at least ten times. Its antigen is not known. The data originate from a study of T cells in Graves' hyperthyroidism and ophthalmopathy. Across the study: The authors collected peripheral blood at initial diagnosis, before any treatment. General observations from the study: Ophthalmopathy was told apart from stable hyperthyroidism by a 13 V-J model.

Trimming cost V 6 bases and J 6 bases; bases outside gene matches: 13. Germline V gene data show CDR1 as MNHNS and CDR2 as SASEGT. The CDR3 spans 15 residues. With duration under 3 months, ophthalmopathy was active: Clinical Activity Score at least 3, NOSPECS at least 4. Amplified TCR beta CDR3 regions derived from RNA transcripts. Carried out on the TCR CDR3, a first-round RT-PCR used the HTBI primer set. TCRdb re-derived calls from the multiplex PCR reads in MiXCR, one entry per CDR3 protein. The sample shows 300,000 to 450,000 distinct CDR3 sequences, 18% of them seen only once. What was sequenced was blood. This chain joins TRBV6-1 and TRBJ2-7; TRBD2 matches at 8 bases. This receptor was identified in a woman between 40 and 55 years old with Graves' ophthalmopathy. The CDR3 loop is CASSRELAADSEQYF. CDR3 coding DNA: TGTGCCAGCAGCAGAGAACTAGCGGCGGATAGCGAGCAGTACTTC.